This T cell receptor (beta chain) was sequenced for a study of naive and memory T cell subsets. This clonotype was observed a few times. What it binds is unknown. An oligonucleotide containing a UMI was ligated to the 3' end of TCR cDNA. This CDR3 spans 14 amino acids. Trimming left V 2 bases short and J 2 bases short, with 10 bases between. Germline V gene data show CDR1 as LNHDA and CDR2 as SQIVND (reference sequence). Amplification of ligated cDNA took four PCR rounds with SP2 and nested alpha and beta constant primers. One entry per CDR3 protein results from TCRdb running MiXCR on the 5' RACE reads. Seen here are roughly 48,000 distinct CDR3 sequences, over 3.5% observed once, and the top ten hold roughly 0.8%. Findings and caveats of the study: Potentially, T cell activation and differentiation skew this RNA-based measurement.

The sequence was collected from a female donor in good health. V gene TRBV19 combines with J gene TRBJ2-7, with D possibly called TRBD1 or TRBD2 (5 bases each). For the CDR3, the DNA is TGTGCCAGTAGTATAACATCGGGACCCTACGAGCAGTACTTC. It codes for CASSITSGPYEQYF. The full variable domain, with the rest looked up from reference TRBV19 and TRBJ2-7, is DGGITQSPKYLFRKEGQNVTLSCEQNLNHDAMYWYRQDPGQGLRLIYYSQIVNDFQKGDIAEGYSVSREKKESFPLTVTSAQKNPTAFYLCASSITSGPYEQYFGPGTRLTVT.